Following are 30 T cell receptor beta chains from one sample sequenced in a study of blood T cells in healthy people across ages. Alongside a J-beta primer mix, a sample-barcoded 5' primer served in a second PCR lasting 7 to 11 cycles. Each CDR3 protein gets one entry after TCRdb re-called the 5' RACE reads with MiXCR. The sample carries 1,800,000 or so distinct CDR3 sequences, around 42% recorded once. Sequenced input: blood. Receptor source: a human donor in good health.

A few counts support this clonotype. CDR3 coding DNA: TGTGCCAGCAGCTTAGCCCTGGCGGGGAGCTATGGCTACACCTTC. It is translated as CASSLALAGSYGYTF. The rearrangement links TRBV11-2 to TRBJ1-2; D is uncertain. V was cut by 1 base and J by 4 bases, with 13 bases left in between. The CDR3 consists of 15 residues. From germline, CDR1 is SGHAT and CDR2 FQNNGV. Variable domain in full (rest from reference TRBV11-2 and TRBJ1-2): EAGVAQSPRYKIIEKRQSVAFWCNPISGHATLYWYQQILGQGPKLLIQFQNNGVVDDSQLPKDRFSAERLKGVDSTLKIQPAKLEDSAVYLCASSLALAGSYGYTFGSGTRLTVV.

In its sample, this clonotype was seen a few times. A much larger clone is a single base away; this may be a read error. This sequence joins TRBV7-2 and TRBJ2-4, with D maybe TRBD2 (5 bases). The germline CDR1 and CDR2 sequences are SGHTA and FQGNSA. There are 11 residues in the CDR3. V lost 5 bases and J lost 13, with 12 bases in between. CDR3 loop: CTSSASLTQYF. CDR3 coding DNA: TGTACCAGCAGCGCTAGCCTCACGCAGTACTTC.

The sample holds a few counts of this clonotype. V usage is TRBV7-8 and J usage is TRBJ1-4; unclear D gene. Per the germline V gene, CDR1 is SGHVS and CDR2 is FQNEAQ. This CDR3 region has 17 residues. V was trimmed by 5 bases and J by 1 base, leaving 17 bases between them. The CDR3: CASSRKGPGVTNEKLFF. DNA for the CDR3: TGTGCCAGCAGCCGCAAGGGTCCGGGCGTAACTAATGAAAAACTGTTTTTT.

Worth noting for this clonotype: An end of the junction differs from the germline gene, which may be a read error. The chain is built from TRBV12-3 or TRBV12-4 and TRBJ1-2; no clear D. The CDR3 consists of 13 residues. The CDR3 DNA reads as TGTGCCGGCAGTTCGTTCCCGGAGAATGGCTACACCTTC. Its protein is CAGSSFPENGYTF.

The chain links TRBV7-8 to TRBJ2-1; the D gene is possibly TRBD1 (5 bases). V lost 3 bases to trimming and J lost 3 bases, with 15 bases between them. The length of the CDR3 is 16 residues. CDR1 SGHVS and CDR2 FQNEAQ come from the germline V gene. The CDR3 bases are TGTGCCAGCAGCTTTCAGGGTCTGACTTACTACAATGAGCAGTTCTTC. Translating gives CASSFQGLTYYNEQFF.

The chain is built from TRBV14 and TRBJ2-1, with D possibly TRBD2 on 5 matching bases. Germline CDR1 SGHDN, CDR2 FVKESK. The CDR3 is made up of 17 amino acids. V lost 5 bases and J 0 bases, leaving 17 bases between the germline ends. The CDR3 sequence is CASSSNSWTPSYNEQFF. The CDR3 DNA reads TGTGCCAGCAGCTCTAACTCATGGACTCCCTCCTACAATGAGCAGTTCTTC. The full variable domain, with the rest looked up from reference TRBV14 and TRBJ2-1, is EAGVTQFPSHSVIEKGQTVTLRCDPISGHDNLYWYRRVMGKEIKFLLHFVKESKQDESGMPNNRFLAERTGGTYSTLKVQPAELEDSGVYFCASSSNSWTPSYNEQFFGPGTRLTVL.

The chain is built from TRBV6-5 and TRBJ1-6, with no clear D. V dropped 5 bases and J dropped 7 bases, with 18 bases sitting between them. The germline gives CDR1 MNHEY, CDR2 SVGAGI. This CDR3 is built from 16 residues. CDR3 bases: TGTGCCAGCAGTAAGAGAGTGGGTAGGGCGAATTCACCCCTCCACTTT. This gives the protein CASSKRVGRANSPLHF.

The rearrangement links TRBV7-3 to TRBJ2-3; the D gene is possibly TRBD1 (6 bases). The CDR3 consists of 15 residues. V lost 5 bases and J 2 bases, leaving 14 bases between the germline ends. Germline V gene lookup returns CDR1 SGHTA and CDR2 FQGTGA. The CDR3 bases are TGTGCCAGCAGCAAGACAGGAGCCCACACAGATACGCAGTATTTT. Translating it yields CASSKTGAHTDTQYF.

The V gene is TRBV4-1, the J gene TRBJ2-7; D perhaps matches TRBD2 (5 bases). V was cut by 4 bases and J by 3 bases, with 19 bases left in between. Per germline, CDR1 MGHRA and CDR2 YSYEKL. CDR3 size: 16 residues. The CDR3 protein is CASSPIFPDGIYEQYF. The CDR3 DNA sequence: TGCGCCAGCAGCCCAATCTTCCCAGACGGGATCTACGAGCAGTACTTC.

About this clonotype: No conserved phenylalanine or tryptophan ends this CDR3, so it is likely a read error. V gene TRBV4-3 combines with J gene TRBJ2-5, with D hard to call. This CDR3 contains 16 residues. V was shortened by 1 base and J by 2 bases, with 14 bases between the two germline ends. Germline V gene data show CDR1 as LGHNA and CDR2 as YSLEER. The CDR3 region has the DNA TGCGCCAGCAGCCAAGCGTCAAGAGGATCACAAGAGACCCAGTACTGC. Translated: CASSQASRGSQETQYC.

V and J are TRBV6-5 and TRBJ2-7, with D perhaps assigned TRBD1 or TRBD2 (5 bases each). The CDR3 consists of 16 residues. Trimming took 0 bases from V and 2 from J, leaving 14 bases between them. In germline, CDR1 is MNHEY, CDR2 SVGAGI. CDR3 sequence reads: CASSYSPDGTPYEQYF. The CDR3 DNA reads TGTGCCAGCAGTTACTCGCCAGACGGGACCCCCTACGAGCAGTACTTC.

This chain uses TRBV7-9 with TRBJ1-1; 9 bases are a match to TRBD1. Unmatched junction bases numbered 6, after V lost 6 bases and J lost 7 bases. The CDR3 extends over 13 amino acids. Germline CDR1 and CDR2: SEHNR and FQNEAQ (reference sequence). CDR3: CASRLQGANEAFF. The CDR3 nucleotides read TGTGCCAGCAGATTACAGGGGGCGAATGAAGCTTTCTTT.

V and J are TRBV18 and TRBJ2-1, with TRBD1 as a possible D gene (6 bases). Germline V gives CDR1 KGHSH, CDR2 LQKENI. This CDR3 has 16 residues. V lost 2 bases and J 2 bases, leaving 13 bases between the germline ends. The CDR3 sequence is CASSPYFSGAYNEQFF. Here the CDR3 DNA reads TGTGCCAGCTCACCATACTTTTCAGGGGCCTACAATGAGCAGTTCTTC.

The V call is TRBV7-2, the J call TRBJ2-1; 7 bases map to TRBD2. Germline V gene sequence: CDR1 SGHTA, CDR2 FQGNSA. The CDR3 loop spans 15 amino acids. The V gene end was trimmed by 7 bases and the J gene end by 3 bases; junction bases not matched to a gene: 9. The CDR3 reads CASNRAGVIYNEQFF. For the CDR3, the DNA is TGTGCCAGCAACCGTGCGGGGGTGATCTACAATGAGCAGTTCTTC.

The sample holds a few counts of this clonotype. The J gene is TRBJ2-7, the V gene TRBV12-3 or TRBV12-4; TRBD2 agrees at 10 bases. The ends lost 1 base at V and 3 bases at J; junction bases unmatched: 3. This CDR3 has 15 amino acids. CDR3 amino acids: CASSLGTSGFYEQYF. The CDR3 bases are TGTGCCAGCAGTTTAGGGACTAGCGGCTTCTACGAGCAGTACTTC.

Comments on this clonotype: At one boundary the junction diverges from the germline segment, which might be a read error. This rearrangement joins TRBV5-4 to TRBJ2-2, with D perhaps assigned TRBD1 or TRBD2 (5 bases each). The CDR3 runs 17 residues. In germline, CDR1 is SGHNT, CDR2 YYREEE (reference sequence). In DNA, the CDR3 is TGTGCCAGCAGCACCGGGACGGCCGCTGCGAACACCGGGGAGCTGTGTTTT. This gives the protein CASSTGTAAANTGELCF.

The rearrangement uses TRBV4-3 and TRBJ2-5, with D tentatively TRBD1 (5 bases). The DNA end lines up better with TRBJ2-7; the J call may be wrong. CDR1 is LGHNA, CDR2 YSLEER, per germline. CDR3 length equals 15 residues. CDR3 residues: CASSQDGERGREQYF. CDR3 DNA: TGCGCCAGCAGCCAAGATGGGGAAAGGGGCCGCGAGCAGTACTTC.

A word on this clonotype: An end of the junction does not agree with germline; a read error may underlie this. The chain carries TRBV7-3 and TRBJ1-1, with no clear D. The CDR3 runs to 13 residues. CDR1 and CDR2 from the germline V gene are SGHTA and FQGTGA. CDR3 in DNA: TGTGCCAACAGCTTTTCAGAAAACACTGAAGCTTTCTTT. It is translated as CANSFSENTEAFF.

CDR3 DNA: TGCAGCGTTGAACAGGGGCGTGGGGCCAAAAACATTCAGTACTTC. It specifies CSVEQGRGAKNIQYF. The chain links TRBV29-1 to TRBJ2-4, with D possibly being TRBD1 (6 bases). CDR3 length equals 15 residues. The V and J ends lost 2 bases and 1 base respectively, with 12 bases between them. Per the germline V gene, CDR1 is SQVTM and CDR2 is ANQGSEA.

This clonotype was recorded a few times. One end of the junction is discordant with germline, which a read error may explain. J is TRBJ1-6 and V is TRBV3-1; D might be TRBD1 (5 bases). There are 13 residues in the CDR3. CDR1 LGHDT and CDR2 YNNKEL come from the germline V gene (reference sequence). The CDR3, as DNA: TGTGCCGGCAGCCGCCTTCCGGGGGAAGCCCTCCACTTT. Protein sequence: CAGSRLPGEALHF.

The chain employs TRBV28 and TRBJ2-1, with D tentatively TRBD1 (6 bases). The CDR3 has 15 amino acids. CDR1 is MDHEN and CDR2 is SYDVKM in the germline V gene. The germline V and J ends were trimmed by 7 bases and 1 base, with 14 bases remaining between them. The CDR3 DNA reads as TGTGCCAGCACCAAACAGGGAAATTCCTACAATGAGCAGTTCTTC. The encoded protein is CASTKQGNSYNEQFF.

This clonotype showed up just a few times. The rearrangement uses TRBV7-9 and TRBJ1-1, with 8 bases matching TRBD1. Germline V gene sequence: CDR1 SEHNR, CDR2 FQNEAQ (reference sequence). The CDR3 covers 15 residues. The trim removed 7 bases at V and 1 base at J, leaving 8 bases unmatched. In DNA, the CDR3 is TGTGCCAGCACTGCCGCAGGGGGCGCGAACACTGAAGCTTTCTTT. Amino acids: CASTAAGGANTEAFF.

There are a few counts of this clonotype. One end of the junction does not line up with germline, which may come from a read error. CDR3 loop: CASSLFGSEVPEEYF. The CDR3 nucleotides read TGTGCCAGCAGCTTATTCGGGTCAGAGGTTCCCGAGGAGTACTTC. This chain joins TRBV7-9 and TRBJ2-7; D uncertain. This CDR3 spans 15 amino acids. Germline values: CDR1 SEHNR, CDR2 FQNEAQ (reference sequence). The full variable domain, its missing parts supplied by reference TRBV7-9 and TRBJ2-7, is DTGVSQNPRHKITKRGQNVTFRCDPISEHNRLYWYRQTLGQGPEFLTYFQNEAQLEKSRLLSDRFSAERPKGSFSTLEIQRTEQGDSAMYLCASSLFGSEVPEEYFGPGTRLTVT.

This clonotype was counted a few times. The chain joins TRBV18 to TRBJ2-1, with 9 bases that match TRBD1. The germline V gene encodes CDR1 KGHSH and CDR2 LQKENI. V lost 6 bases, J lost 4 bases, and 7 bases stayed unmatched. There are 15 residues in the CDR3. Here the CDR3 reads CASSPGTGMYNEQFF. The DNA for the CDR3 is TGTGCCAGCTCCCCAGGGACAGGGATGTACAATGAGCAGTTCTTC.

The rearrangement uses TRBV7-2 and TRBJ1-2; 7 bases fit TRBD1. V dropped 8 bases and J dropped 0; count of bases not matched to a gene: 6. Germline values: CDR1 SGHTA, CDR2 FQGNSA. The CDR3 covers 14 residues. Written as DNA, the CDR3 is TGTGCCAGCGCATACAGGGGAGCTAACTATGGCTACACCTTC. Protein sequence: CASAYRGANYGYTF.

This clonotype was observed a handful of times. The chain links TRBV5-8 to TRBJ2-2, with D perhaps TRBD1 (6 bases). CDR3 length: 15 amino acids. V was pared by 1 base and J by 1 base, with 8 bases between. CDR1 SGHTS and CDR2 YDEGEE come from the germline V gene. CDR3 region: CASSLKQGNTGELFF. The CDR3 DNA follows: TGTGCCAGCAGCTTGAAACAGGGGAACACCGGGGAGCTGTTTTTT.

The chain recombines TRBV20-1 with TRBJ2-1; D may match TRBD1 or TRBD2 (5 bases each). This CDR3 comprises 18 residues. Germline assignment: CDR1 DFQATT and CDR2 SNEGSKA (reference sequence). Trimming took 0 bases from V and 0 from J, leaving 18 bases between them. The CDR3 loop is CSARDPGSGHFSYNEQFF. CDR3 DNA: TGCAGTGCTAGAGATCCGGGATCGGGGCACTTCTCCTACAATGAGCAGTTCTTC.

The chain employs TRBV7-9 and TRBJ2-7, with D perhaps being TRBD1 or TRBD2 (5 bases each). The V end lost 1 base, the J end lost 7 bases, and 8 bases lay between the germline ends. CDR1 is SEHNR and CDR2 is FQNEAQ in the germline V gene (reference sequence). The CDR3 is 12 residues long. CDR3: CASSLGGKEQYF. The CDR3 nucleotides read TGTGCCAGCAGCTTAGGGGGGAAGGAGCAGTACTTC.

In this sample, this clonotype turned up a few times. The J gene is TRBJ2-3, the V gene TRBV7-2, with TRBD2 matching 9 bases. Trimming cost V 1 base and J 0 bases; bases outside gene matches: 8. The CDR3 sequence is 18 residues long. CDR1 is SGHTA and CDR2 is FQGNSA in the germline V gene. Written as DNA, the CDR3 is TGTGCCAGCAGCTTAGTTTGGGCGGGGGGGCCCAGCACAGATACGCAGTATTTT. As protein: CASSLVWAGGPSTDTQYF.

The gene calls are TRBV5-6 and TRBJ2-3, with D perhaps matching TRBD1 or TRBD2 (5 bases each). The CDR3 totals 16 residues. Trimming stripped 0 bases from V and 2 bases from J, with 13 bases between. The V gene's germline CDR1 is SGHDT and CDR2 YYEEEE. CDR3 sequence (DNA): TGTGCCAGCAGCTTGGCCTCAGGGAGCCTCACAGATACGCAGTATTTT. This translates into CASSLASGSLTDTQYF.